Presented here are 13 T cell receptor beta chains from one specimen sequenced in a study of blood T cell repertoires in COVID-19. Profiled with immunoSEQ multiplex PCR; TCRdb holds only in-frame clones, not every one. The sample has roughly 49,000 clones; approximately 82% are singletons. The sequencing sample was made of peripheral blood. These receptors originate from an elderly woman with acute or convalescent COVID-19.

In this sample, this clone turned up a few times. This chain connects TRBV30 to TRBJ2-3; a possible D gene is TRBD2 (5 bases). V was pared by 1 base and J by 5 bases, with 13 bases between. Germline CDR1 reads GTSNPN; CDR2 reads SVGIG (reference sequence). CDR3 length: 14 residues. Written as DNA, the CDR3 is TGTGCCTGGAGTGGAGGGTCCCCTTTAGATACGCAGTATTTT. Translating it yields CAWSGGSPLDTQYF.

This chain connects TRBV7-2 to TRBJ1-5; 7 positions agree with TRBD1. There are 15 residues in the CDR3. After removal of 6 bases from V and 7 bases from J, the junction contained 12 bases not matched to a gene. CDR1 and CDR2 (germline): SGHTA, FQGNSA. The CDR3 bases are TGTGCCAGCAGTGGCCGGGACAGACTAGAGCAGCCCCAGCATTTT. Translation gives CASSGRDRLEQPQHF. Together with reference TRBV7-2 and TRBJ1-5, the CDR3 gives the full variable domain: GAGVSQSPSNKVTEKGKDVELRCDPISGHTALYWYRQSLGQGLEFLIYFQGNSAPDKSGLPSDRFSAERTGGSVSTLTIQRTQQEDSAVYLCASSGRDRLEQPQHFGDGTRLSIL.

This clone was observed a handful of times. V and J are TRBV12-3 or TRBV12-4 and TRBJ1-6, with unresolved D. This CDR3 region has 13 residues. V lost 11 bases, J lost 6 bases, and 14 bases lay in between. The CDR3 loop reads CASRVRSNSPLHF. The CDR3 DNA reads TGTGCCTCTCGCGTTAGAAGTAATTCACCCCTCCACTTT.

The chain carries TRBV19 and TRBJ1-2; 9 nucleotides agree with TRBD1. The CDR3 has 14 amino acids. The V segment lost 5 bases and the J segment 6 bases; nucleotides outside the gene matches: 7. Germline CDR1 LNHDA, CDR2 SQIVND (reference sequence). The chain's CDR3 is CASSAIQGAHGYTF. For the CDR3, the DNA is TGTGCCAGTAGTGCGATACAGGGGGCCCATGGCTACACCTTC.

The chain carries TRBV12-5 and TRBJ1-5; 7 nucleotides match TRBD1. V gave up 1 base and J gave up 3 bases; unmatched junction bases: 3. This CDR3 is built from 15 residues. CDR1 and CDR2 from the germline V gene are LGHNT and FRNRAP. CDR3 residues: CASGLGDSTNQPQHF. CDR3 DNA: TGTGCTAGTGGTTTGGGGGACAGCACCAATCAGCCCCAGCATTTT.

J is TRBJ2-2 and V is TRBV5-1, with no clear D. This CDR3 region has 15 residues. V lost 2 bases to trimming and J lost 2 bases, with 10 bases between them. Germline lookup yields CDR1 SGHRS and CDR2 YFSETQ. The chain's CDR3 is CASSFSNQNTGELFF. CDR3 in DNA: TGCGCCAGCAGCTTCAGTAATCAAAACACCGGGGAGCTGTTTTTT.

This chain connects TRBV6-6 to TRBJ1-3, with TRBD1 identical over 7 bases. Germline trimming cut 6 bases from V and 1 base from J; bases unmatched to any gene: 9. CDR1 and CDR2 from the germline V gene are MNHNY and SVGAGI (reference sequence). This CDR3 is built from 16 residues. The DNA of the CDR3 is TGTGCCAGCAGCCGAAGACAGGGATATTCTGGAAACACCATATATTTT. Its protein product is CASSRRQGYSGNTIYF.

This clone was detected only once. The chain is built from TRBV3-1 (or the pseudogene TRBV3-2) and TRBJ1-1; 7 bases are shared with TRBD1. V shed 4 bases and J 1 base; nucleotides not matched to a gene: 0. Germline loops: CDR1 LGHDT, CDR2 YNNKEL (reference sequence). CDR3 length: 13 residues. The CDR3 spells CASSPGGNTEAFF. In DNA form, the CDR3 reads TGTGCCAGCAGCCCAGGGGGGAACACTGAAGCTTTCTTT.

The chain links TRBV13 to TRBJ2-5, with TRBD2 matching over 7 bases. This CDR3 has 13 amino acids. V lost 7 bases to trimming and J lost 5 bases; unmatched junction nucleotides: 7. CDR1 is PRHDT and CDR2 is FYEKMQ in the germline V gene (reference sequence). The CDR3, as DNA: TGTGCCAGCACCTCTGGACTAGAGGAGACCCAGTACTTC. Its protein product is CASTSGLEETQYF.

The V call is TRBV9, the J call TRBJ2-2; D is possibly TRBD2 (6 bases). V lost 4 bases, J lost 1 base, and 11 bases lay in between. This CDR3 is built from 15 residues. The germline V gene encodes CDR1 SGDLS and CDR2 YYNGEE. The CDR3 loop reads CASSLLAVNTGELFF. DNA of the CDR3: TGTGCCAGCAGCCTGTTAGCGGTGAACACCGGGGAGCTGTTTTTT.

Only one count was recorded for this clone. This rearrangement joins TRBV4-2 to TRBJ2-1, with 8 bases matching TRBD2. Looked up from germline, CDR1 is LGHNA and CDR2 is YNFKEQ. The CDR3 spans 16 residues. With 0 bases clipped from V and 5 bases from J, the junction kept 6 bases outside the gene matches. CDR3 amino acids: CASSQDNAGGNNEQFF. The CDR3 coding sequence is TGTGCCAGCAGCCAAGATAACGCGGGGGGAAACAATGAGCAGTTCTTC.

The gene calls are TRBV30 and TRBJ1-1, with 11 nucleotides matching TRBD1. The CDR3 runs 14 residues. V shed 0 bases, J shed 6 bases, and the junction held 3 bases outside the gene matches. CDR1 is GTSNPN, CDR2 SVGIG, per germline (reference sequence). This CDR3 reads CAWSVGTGGAEAFF. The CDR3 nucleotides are TGTGCCTGGAGTGTAGGGACAGGGGGGGCTGAAGCTTTCTTT.

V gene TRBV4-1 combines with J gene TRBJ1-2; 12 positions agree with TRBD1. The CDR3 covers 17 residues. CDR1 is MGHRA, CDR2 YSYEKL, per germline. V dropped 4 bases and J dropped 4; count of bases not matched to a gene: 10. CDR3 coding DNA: TGCGCCAGCAGCCCAAGCCGGGACAGGGGGCAAGTCTATGGCTACACCTTC. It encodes CASSPSRDRGQVYGYTF.